This is a list of T cell receptor beta chains from one sample in a study of shared clonotypes between healthy human individuals. The table came from immunoSEQ multiplex PCR; TCRdb's copy has only in-frame clones and leaves some out. The table has roughly 850,000 clones, about 96% seen once; the top ten hold approximately 0.2%. Sequenced input: naive CD8+ T cells sorted from blood. These receptors came from a man in his thirties or forties in good health. Both conserved end residues are part of each CDR3. D genes are given only for firm matches. Clone size is given for some rows only: seen once, a few or many times, or a class if the clone is expanded.

J gene,D gene,V gene,clone size,CDR3 protein,CDR3 DNA
TRBJ2-7,NA,TRBV5-5,NA,CASSLSLELGIEQYF,TGTGCCAGCAGCCTCAGCCTTGAACTAGGGATCGAGCAGTACTTC
TRBJ2-7,TRBD2,TRBV9,NA,CASSVSRESSYEQYF,TGTGCCAGCAGCGTATCGCGGGAGAGCTCCTACGAGCAGTACTTC
TRBJ2-7,TRBD2,TRBV28,NA,CASSSRTSGNLLFYEQYF,TGTGCCAGCAGTTCCCGGACTAGCGGGAACCTTCTTTTCTACGAGCAGTACTTC
TRBJ2-2,TRBD2,TRBV27,NA,CASTPLGTEGPGLAVGELFF,TGTGCCAGCACCCCCCTGGGGACAGAAGGACCGGGACTAGCGGTCGGGGAGCTGTTTTTT
TRBJ2-1,NA,TRBV29-1,NA,CSAAGQPNEQFF,TGCAGCGCCGCGGGACAGCCCAATGAGCAGTTCTTC
TRBJ2-5,NA,TRBV5-1,NA,CASSSRELTQETQYF,TGCGCCAGCAGCAGTCGGGAGTTAACCCAAGAGACCCAGTACTTC
TRBJ2-1,TRBD2,TRBV29-1,NA,CSVEGTSAYNEQFF,TGCAGCGTTGAAGGGACTAGCGCCTACAATGAGCAGTTCTTC
TRBJ2-7,NA,TRBV5-4,NA,CASSLVGGSYEQYF,TGTGCCAGCAGCTTGGTCGGTGGTTCCTACGAGCAGTACTTC
TRBJ2-3,TRBD2,TRBV7-2,NA,CASSVAGGLLF,TGTGCCAGCAGTGTAGCGGGAGGACTTCTGTTT
TRBJ1-1,NA,TRBV29-1,once,CSVHVGLHTEAFF,TGCAGCGTACACGTCGGGCTCCACACTGAAGCTTTCTTT
TRBJ2-1,TRBD2,TRBV19,NA,CASSILGLAVEQFF,TGTGCCAGTAGTATCCTGGGGCTAGCGGTCGAGCAGTTCTTC
TRBJ2-7,TRBD1,TRBV29-1,NA,CSVIRDSYEQYF,TGCAGCGTCATACGGGACAGCTACGAGCAGTACTTC
TRBJ1-5,NA,TRBV6-5,NA,CASRSGTGNQPQHF,TGTGCCAGCAGATCCGGAACAGGCAATCAGCCCCAGCATTTT
TRBJ2-6,NA,TRBV11-2,NA,CASGRGGSGANVLTF,TGTGCCAGCGGACGTGGCGGCTCTGGGGCCAACGTCCTGACTTTC
TRBJ2-7,NA,TRBV11-2,NA,CASSLDRAYEQYF,TGTGCCAGCAGCTTAGACAGGGCCTACGAGCAGTACTTC
TRBJ1-1,NA,TRBV30,NA,CAWSVGQGRSTEAFF,TGTGCCTGGAGTGTCGGGCAGGGTCGAAGCACTGAAGCTTTCTTT
TRBJ1-6,NA,TRBV28,NA,CASSDSDSPLHF,TGTGCCAGCAGTGATTCGGATTCACCCCTCCACTTT
TRBJ2-7,NA,TRBV29-1,NA,CSVDIDGYEQYF,TGCAGCGTTGACATTGACGGCTACGAGCAGTACTTC
TRBJ1-1,NA,TRBV10-3,NA,CAISEEENTEAFF,TGTGCCATCAGTGAGGAGGAGAACACTGAAGCTTTCTTT
TRBJ2-2,TRBD1,TRBV5-4,NA,CASSFRQGPYGELFF,TGTGCCAGCAGCTTCAGACAGGGTCCGTACGGGGAGCTGTTTTTT
TRBJ2-7,TRBD1,TRBV28,NA,CASSPRQGPYEQYF,TGTGCCAGCAGTCCCAGACAGGGTCCCTACGAGCAGTACTTC
TRBJ1-1,NA,TRBV5-4,NA,CASSLLPGLLNTEAFF,TGTGCCAGCAGCTTGTTACCCGGGCTCCTGAACACTGAAGCTTTCTTT
TRBJ2-7,NA,TRBV27,NA,CASSPDRGSASGTYEQYF,TGTGCCAGCAGCCCGGACAGGGGGTCGGCTAGCGGGACCTACGAGCAGTACTTC
TRBJ2-7,NA,TRBV7-9,NA,CASSPPTDPTYYEQYF,TGTGCCAGCAGCCCGCCGACAGACCCTACTTACTACGAGCAGTACTTC
TRBJ2-5,NA,TRBV7-9,NA,CASSSRGQETQYF,TGTGCCAGCAGCTCCAGGGGCCAAGAGACCCAGTACTTC
TRBJ2-7,TRBD2,TRBV7-8,NA,CASSPNTGLAGTYEQYF,TGTGCCAGCAGCCCTAATACGGGACTAGCGGGAACCTACGAGCAGTACTTC
TRBJ2-1,TRBD2,TRBV15,NA,CATSRGELAEGYNEQFF,TGTGCCACCAGCAGAGGGGAGCTAGCGGAGGGATACAATGAGCAGTTCTTC
TRBJ2-5,TRBD2,TRBV7-9,NA,CASSWASGREETQYF,TGTGCCAGCAGTTGGGCTAGCGGGAGGGAAGAGACCCAGTACTTC
TRBJ2-7,NA,TRBV9,NA,CASSVGRDLYEWQYF,TGTGCCAGCAGCGTAGGGAGGGATCTCTACGAGTGGCAGTACTTC
TRBJ2-1,NA,TRBV18,NA,CASSKGGVYNEQFF,TGTGCCAGCTCAAAGGGGGGGGTCTACAATGAGCAGTTCTTC
TRBJ2-5,NA,TRBV6-5,NA,CASSYNPEGETQYF,TGTGCCAGCAGTTACAATCCGGAGGGGGAGACCCAGTACTTC
TRBJ2-1,TRBD2,TRBV9,NA,CASSETSGIHNEQFF,TGTGCCAGCAGCGAAACTAGCGGGATCCACAATGAGCAGTTCTTC
TRBJ2-7,NA,TRBV18,NA,CASSPAGLPTGPGGYEQYF,TGTGCCAGCTCACCAGCAGGGTTACCCACGGGCCCTGGAGGCTACGAGCAGTACTTC
TRBJ2-1,NA,TRBV28,NA,CASSFERGDEQFF,TGTGCCAGCAGTTTTGAAAGGGGAGATGAGCAGTTCTTC
TRBJ1-5,NA,TRBV6-5,NA,CASSYTGKQPQHF,TGTGCCAGCAGTTACACCGGGAAACAGCCCCAGCATTTT
TRBJ2-3,NA,TRBV29-1,NA,CSVESGGDTQYF,TGCAGCGTTGAGTCGGGCGGGGATACGCAGTATTTT
TRBJ2-2,TRBD2,TRBV7-6,NA,CASSPTTSGGTGELFF,TGTGCCAGCAGCCCTACGACTAGCGGAGGCACCGGGGAGCTGTTTTTT
TRBJ1-3,NA,TRBV7-9,NA,CASSLILANSGNTIYF,TGTGCCAGCAGCTTAATACTTGCGAACTCTGGAAACACCATATATTTT
TRBJ2-5,NA,TRBV7-2,NA,CASSLAPRASALPQYF,TGTGCCAGCAGCTTAGCCCCTAGGGCTAGCGCCCTACCCCAGTACTTC
TRBJ2-2,TRBD1,TRBV7-9,NA,CALTGGRTGELFF,TGTGCCTTGACAGGGGGCCGTACCGGGGAGCTGTTTTTT
TRBJ2-5,NA,TRBV6-5,once,CASSPDGGLETQYF,TGTGCCAGCAGTCCGGACGGGGGTTTAGAGACCCAGTACTTC
TRBJ2-5,TRBD1,TRBV7-9,once,CASSFWDRGQETQYF,TGTGCCAGCAGCTTTTGGGACAGGGGTCAAGAGACCCAGTACTTC
TRBJ2-7,NA,TRBV9,NA,CASSEGGGYEQYF,TGTGCCAGCAGCGAAGGCGGAGGGTACGAGCAGTACTTC
TRBJ2-1,TRBD2,TRBV7-9,NA,CASSIPSGPYNEQFF,TGTGCCAGCTCCATCCCTAGCGGTCCCTACAATGAGCAGTTCTTC
TRBJ1-3,NA,TRBV18,NA,CASTDRFSGNTIYF,TGTGCCAGCACCGACAGATTCTCTGGAAACACCATATATTTT
TRBJ2-3,TRBD2,TRBV9,few,CASSAGLAGEVDTQYF,TGTGCCAGCAGCGCCGGACTAGCGGGAGAGGTAGATACGCAGTATTTT
TRBJ1-5,NA,TRBV27,NA,CASSLSATGYSNQPQHF,TGTGCCAGCAGTCTATCCGCGACAGGCTATAGCAATCAGCCCCAGCATTTT
TRBJ2-5,NA,TRBV9,NA,CASSVVGGQETQYF,TGTGCCAGCAGCGTAGTCGGGGGTCAGGAGACCCAGTACTTC
TRBJ2-2,NA,TRBV5-6,NA,CASTPTESNTGELFF,TGTGCCAGCACCCCGACAGAATCGAACACCGGGGAGCTGTTTTTT
TRBJ2-1,NA,TRBV7-2,NA,CASSGGFLYNEQFF,TGTGCCAGCAGCGGAGGGTTTCTCTACAATGAGCAGTTCTTC